These 22 T cell receptor beta chains came from one sample sequenced in a study of T cells after yellow fever vaccination. In TCRdb, the 5' RACE reads were re-called with MiXCR into one record per CDR3 protein. The sample shows 100,000 to 150,000 distinct CDR3 sequences, about 7.2% of them seen only once. Sequencing was performed on CD4+ T cells sorted from PBMCs, taken more than 35 days after the first yellow fever vaccination. The receptor set was obtained from a man aged 18-30 years who received the YFV17D yellow fever vaccine.

This clonotype was observed many times. V and J are TRBV6-5 and TRBJ2-4; D possibly corresponds to TRBD1 (6 bases). This CDR3 is built from 16 residues. Germline V gives CDR1 MNHEY, CDR2 SVGAGI. V lost 4 bases and J 0 bases, leaving 13 bases between the germline ends. Here the CDR3 reads CASSSGQLLAKNIQYF. In DNA form, the CDR3 reads TGTGCCAGCAGTTCCGGACAGTTACTAGCCAAAAACATTCAGTACTTC.

This clonotype was counted at least ten times. The rearrangement links TRBV11-2 to TRBJ1-6, with 10 positions matching TRBD1. The junction had 21 bases not matched to a gene; V was cut back by 5 bases and J by 17 bases. The CDR3 runs 17 residues. Germline V gene sequence: CDR1 SGHAT, CDR2 FQNNGV. The CDR3 bases are TGTGCCAGCAGCATAACCCTTCCGACAGGGGGCAATGGACGAGTCCACTTT. Amino acid sequence: CASSITLPTGGNGRVHF.

This clonotype was counted ten times or more. The V gene is TRBV28, the J gene TRBJ2-7, with 7 bases identical to TRBD1. Germline lookup yields CDR1 MDHEN and CDR2 SYDVKM. The CDR3 is made up of 13 amino acids. V lost 6 bases to trimming and J lost 4 bases; unmatched junction nucleotides: 6. This CDR3 reads CASRPGQRYEQYV. CDR3 nucleotide sequence: TGTGCCAGCAGACCGGGACAGCGATACGAGCAGTACGTC.

In this sample, this clonotype turned up many times. This chain uses TRBV12-3 or TRBV12-4 with TRBJ2-3; D is unresolved. The CDR3 spans 16 residues. V was cut by 1 base and J by 4 bases, with 15 bases left in between. The CDR3 coding sequence is TGTGCCAGCAGTTTAGGGGTCCACGGCGGCGCAGATACGCAGTATTTT. Its protein is CASSLGVHGGADTQYF.

This clonotype has at least ten counts. The chain combines TRBV20-1 with TRBJ2-7, with TRBD1 matching over 7 bases. CDR1 is DFQATT and CDR2 is SNEGSKA in the germline V gene (reference sequence). The CDR3 has 14 amino acids. Trimming at V came to 5 bases and at J to 1 base, leaving 8 bases not matched to a gene. CDR3 in DNA: TGCAGTGCTGGAAGACAGGGAGCGTCCTACGAGCAGTACTTC. This sequence encodes CSAGRQGASYEQYF.

The rearrangement uses TRBV12-3 or TRBV12-4 and TRBJ1-2, with TRBD1 as a possible D gene (6 bases). Trimming pared 8 bases from V and 4 bases from J, leaving 17 bases between. This CDR3 has 14 residues. The CDR3 nucleotides are TGTGCCAGCGGTGAGGGGGGTTCATTCTATGGCTACACCTTC. Protein sequence: CASGEGGSFYGYTF.

This clonotype was observed at least ten times. This sequence joins TRBV29-1 and TRBJ2-5, with TRBD2 matching 8 bases. The V gene's germline CDR1 is SQVTM and CDR2 ANQGSEA. The CDR3 has 16 amino acids. Trimming cost V 6 bases and J 4 bases; bases outside gene matches: 16. Here the CDR3 DNA reads TGCAGCGTCGCGGGGGGCGGGCTCCTAACGGGAGAGACCCAGTACTTC. Its protein product is CSVAGGGLLTGETQYF.

This clonotype was seen many times. This chain connects TRBV20-1 to TRBJ2-4; D not resolved. V was pared by 4 bases and J by 7 bases, with 11 bases between. Looked up from germline, CDR1 is DFQATT and CDR2 is SNEGSKA (reference sequence). The CDR3 is 12 residues long. In nucleotides, the CDR3 is TGCAGTGCTATCGATCTCAGCAACATTCAGTACTTC. It encodes CSAIDLSNIQYF.

This clonotype was found many times. This chain links TRBV7-9 with TRBJ1-5; a weak D match, TRBD1 (6 bases). CDR1 and CDR2 from the germline V gene are SEHNR and FQNEAQ (reference sequence). The CDR3 runs to 13 residues. Trimming left V 5 bases short and J 5 bases short, with 10 bases between. CDR3 in amino acids: CASSLQGDQPQHF. The CDR3 DNA reads as TGTGCCAGCAGCCTACAGGGAGATCAGCCCCAGCATTTT. Based on the CDR3 plus reference TRBV7-9 and TRBJ1-5, the full variable domain is DTGVSQNPRHKITKRGQNVTFRCDPISEHNRLYWYRQTLGQGPEFLTYFQNEAQLEKSRLLSDRFSAERPKGSFSTLEIQRTEQGDSAMYLCASSLQGDQPQHFGDGTRLSIL.

This clonotype has at least ten counts. The gene calls are TRBV10-3 and TRBJ2-5, with D possibly called TRBD1 or TRBD2 (6 bases each). The germline V gene encodes CDR1 ENHRY and CDR2 SYGVKD. The CDR3 contains 14 residues. With 6 bases removed from V and 6 bases from J, the gap between germline ends came to 17 bases. The CDR3 loop is CAIREQGLWKTQYF. The CDR3 DNA reads TGTGCCATCAGGGAACAGGGACTCTGGAAGACCCAGTACTTC.

This clonotype was observed a few times. This sequence joins TRBV13 and TRBJ2-5; D might be TRBD1 (6 bases). The ends were cut back, 1 base at V and 7 bases at J, with 13 bases in the middle. Looked up from germline, CDR1 is PRHDT and CDR2 is FYEKMQ (reference sequence). The CDR3 sequence is 14 residues long. The CDR3 DNA reads as TGTGCCAGCAGCTTAGTACAGGGTAGGGCGACCCAGTACTTC. This translates into CASSLVQGRATQYF.

Ten or more counts support this clonotype. V and J are TRBV20-1 and TRBJ1-2; TRBD1 aligns across 7 bases. Trimming cost V 6 bases and J 6 bases; bases outside gene matches: 10. Germline V gene sequence: CDR1 DFQATT, CDR2 SNEGSKA (reference sequence). This CDR3 is 13 amino acids long. This CDR3 reads CSARPGTANGYTF. DNA of the CDR3: TGCAGTGCCAGGCCGGGGACAGCGAATGGCTACACCTTC.

This clonotype has ten or more counts. This chain connects TRBV5-1 to TRBJ2-7; 8 nucleotides match TRBD1. V was pared by 7 bases and J by 2 bases, with 5 bases of the junction left unmatched. The CDR3 loop spans 13 amino acids. Looked up from germline, CDR1 is SGHRS and CDR2 is YFSETQ. The CDR3, as DNA: TGCGCCAGCGGCCGACAGGGGACCTACGAGCAGTACTTC. It is translated as CASGRQGTYEQYF.

At least ten counts were recorded for this clonotype. The chain recombines TRBV6-1 with TRBJ1-4; D is unclear. V was cut by 4 bases and J by 8 bases, with 17 bases left in between. CDR3 length: 15 amino acids. Germline CDR1 is MNHNS and CDR2 is SASEGT. The CDR3 spells CASSAVYGYLEKLFF. For the CDR3, the DNA is TGTGCCAGCAGTGCTGTGTATGGATATCTCGAAAAACTGTTTTTT.

Many counts were recorded for this clonotype. The genes are TRBV6-5 and TRBJ1-4; tentative D call: TRBD1 (6 bases). Germline CDR1 is MNHEY and CDR2 is SVGAGI. V was clipped by 6 bases and J by 7 bases, with 21 bases between them. CDR3 size: 16 residues. This chain's CDR3 is CASSRDRPRLGEKLFF. The CDR3 nucleotides read TGTGCCAGCAGCCGCGACAGGCCCAGACTCGGTGAAAAACTGTTTTTT.

This clonotype came up many times. The V and J genes are TRBV20-1 and TRBJ2-3; a weak D match, TRBD2 (6 bases). V dropped 2 bases and J dropped 2 bases, with 11 bases sitting between them. Germline CDR1 reads DFQATT; CDR2 reads SNEGSKA (reference sequence). CDR3 length: 14 amino acids. The CDR3 loop reads CSARIAGNTDTQYF. The DNA of the CDR3 is TGCAGTGCTAGAATTGCGGGGAACACAGATACGCAGTATTTT.

This clonotype was recorded at least ten times. J is TRBJ2-5 and V is TRBV20-1, with TRBD2 as a possible D gene (5 bases). V lost 5 bases and J 4 bases, leaving 14 bases between the germline ends. Per the germline V gene, CDR1 is DFQATT and CDR2 is SNEGSKA (reference sequence). This CDR3 is 13 amino acids long. The CDR3 spells CSAAPPGSETQYF. The CDR3 DNA follows: TGCAGTGCTGCTCCCCCGGGATCAGAGACCCAGTACTTC.

The chain couples TRBV15 to TRBJ1-2; D possibly corresponds to TRBD1 (6 bases). Germline V lookup: CDR1 LNHNV, CDR2 YYDKDF (reference sequence). The CDR3 runs 15 residues. V was trimmed by 1 base and J by 5 bases, leaving 14 bases between them. The CDR3 is CATSRAPPGAYGYTF. DNA of the CDR3: TGTGCCACCAGCAGAGCGCCGCCGGGGGCTTATGGCTACACCTTC.

The rearrangement joins TRBV12-3 or TRBV12-4 to TRBJ2-7; unclear D gene. There are 14 residues in the CDR3. Between the trimmed V and J ends, which lost 2 bases and 7 bases, there was a span of 15 bases. The chain's CDR3 is CASSLSESAREQYV. CDR3 in DNA: TGTGCCAGCAGTTTAAGCGAATCGGCACGGGAGCAGTACGTC.

There are many counts of this clonotype. The V call is TRBV3-1, the J call TRBJ2-5; D gene ambiguous. This CDR3 is 17 amino acids long. Germline lookup yields CDR1 LGHDT and CDR2 YNNKEL (reference sequence). Trimming removed 4 bases at V and 2 bases at J, with 20 bases between. The CDR3 sequence: CASSRLGQLGLQETQYF. The CDR3, as DNA: TGTGCCAGCAGCCGCCTTGGGCAGTTGGGGTTACAAGAGACCCAGTACTTC.

The V gene is TRBV5-8, the J gene TRBJ2-5; D is undetermined. Looked up from germline, CDR1 is SGHTS and CDR2 is YDEGEE. V dropped 0 bases and J dropped 1 base, with 7 bases sitting between them. The CDR3 spans 14 residues. This CDR3 is CASSLAAVQETQYF. The CDR3 DNA reads as TGTGCCAGCAGCTTGGCCGCGGTCCAAGAGACCCAGTACTTC.

This clonotype has a count of ten or more. The rearrangement joins TRBV28 to TRBJ2-7, with TRBD1 matching over 9 bases. V lost 2 bases and J lost 0; bases outside the gene matches: 2. From germline, CDR1 is MDHEN and CDR2 SYDVKM. This CDR3 spans 15 amino acids. The CDR3 loop reads CASSLGDRASYEQYV. CDR3 in DNA: TGTGCCAGCAGTTTAGGGGACAGGGCCTCCTACGAGCAGTACGTC.